This T cell receptor (beta chain) was observed in a study of cytomegalovirus exposure and HLA in healthy donors (dated by TCRdb to about 2017). For the wider study: An earlier analysis of a few hundred of the donors reported about 280 Gb of sequence data and 95 million to 140 million unique TCR beta sequences obtained from 180 million or so T cells. An early release that covered around 590 HLA-typed donors contained 300 to 350 gigabases of sequencing data and around 80 million unique TCR sequences. The genetic ancestry cluster associated with self-reported Caucasian donors included over 65% of the 300 to 450 genotyped donors. The study was designed to test whether signatures of past pathogen exposure could be identified by cataloging public T cell receptors. Using immunosequencing, the study profiled T cell repertoires from some 670 subjects and related those repertoires to cytomegalovirus serostatus. Along with the roughly 710-subject first cohort, a separate validation cohort of over 90 different subjects was used. The study combined high-throughput TCR immunosequencing, statistical association of individual TCRs with disease status, and machine learning to predict cytomegalovirus infection status. A later analysis re-analyzed previously published TCR beta repertoires from roughly 630 donors and added high-resolution HLA genotyping to study TCR occurrence patterns. Rather than drawing on any new phenotypic data, the later analysis identified candidate immune exposures from TCR beta sequences and the way those sequences occurred across donors. An earlier analysis of several hundred of the donors used high-throughput TCR beta sequencing to judge whether each TCR beta V gene segment behaved as functional or pseudogenic. Donor age, sex, ethnicity and CMV serostatus were compiled alongside the repertoire data. In a later genetic analysis, genome-wide SNP genotypes for about 65% of the 666 donors were used, and that subset was treated as a discovery cohort. Every discovery cohort repertoire had been produced on one sequencing platform. HLA typing included class I and class II loci at four-digit resolution. The number of donors typed differed by locus, with about 629-630 for A, B, C, DRB1 and DQB1, roughly 520 for DQA1, about 610 for DPA1, and over 400 for DPB1. Four to six DR-DQ haplotypes were handled as single units for association and clustering because linkage in the cohort was strong. Across approximately 420 genotyped donors of the cohort, an average of approximately 220,000 unique TCR beta nucleotide sequences per donor were sequenced, and 15% to 20% of those sequences were non-productive.

Comments on this clone: Which antigen it targets is not known. Qualities for individual bases were not recorded, and no much larger clone is one base off.

The study at large found these results: Some IMGT-functional V segments, including TRBV6-2 and TRBV6-3, could not be distinguished by the 87-base-pair reads and were therefore excluded. A further reported finding was that TCR beta sequences accurately predicted the HLA-A and HLA-B alleles for most subjects in the first cohort. A later genetic analysis reported fewer N-insertions in productive TCRs among donors in an Asian-associated ancestry cluster than the approximately 670-donor mean. Correlated functional status among segregating V segments might reflect linkage disequilibrium, but an unknown experimental factor could not be ruled out. A few of the identified cytomegalovirus-associated TCR beta chains were confirmed in vitro to be specific for cytomegalovirus antigens. Strong co-occurrence of HLA alleles, especially DR and DQ, made assigning TCR associations to individual alleles difficult. A later genetic analysis associated a missense DCLRE1C variant with V-gene and J-gene trimming of TCR beta chains, and an independent cohort replicated the association. According to a later analysis, most CMV-associated TCR beta chains appeared to be HLA-restricted, and the HLA associations seemed to be driven largely by CMV exposure. In a later analysis, HLA-associated TCR beta chains showed more clonal expansion and lower generation probabilities than non-associated chains that were equally common. This cohort had only TCR beta chains sequenced, and the lack of alpha or paired-chain data limited which features could be detected. In an earlier analysis of about 550 of the donors, most TCR beta V segments were observed in productive rearrangements about 87% or about 30% of the time, broadly matching IMGT annotations. For the cohort, immune exposure information was limited to CMV serostatus. Sequencing depth was assumed to be roughly uniform across donors in the presence/absence analyses, though that assumption may not hold. The classifier was reported to diagnose cytomegalovirus status with high specificity and sensitivity in both the original cohort and the validation cohort. According to the authors, the approach could potentially be generalized to other disease states and immunological phenotypes. In a later analysis, the rate of TCR association differed among HLA loci, with DRB1 alleles having the most associated TCRs and HLA-C alleles having the fewest. Because counts were too low, about 18 rarely observed V segments, including chromosome 9 orphons, were left out of the earlier analysis of a few hundred of the donors. A cluster of highly shared sequence variants was judged likely to represent a technical artifact of the sequencing pipeline. A later analysis associated about 17,000 TCR beta sequences with specific HLA alleles at a false discovery rate of 0.05. According to a later analysis, parvovirus B19, influenza, CMV and Epstein-Barr virus appeared linked to several top co-occurrence clusters. Most TCR sequences were seen in very few donors, while some public TCRs were found in many individuals. The study listed 150 to 200 TCR beta chains as associated with cytomegalovirus. HLA typing was unavailable for some donors at each locus, so association tests used only the typed subset.

The library was generated by the immunoSEQ multiplex PCR assay. For the multiplex PCR, a mixture combining 60 forward primers for TCR Vbeta segments and 13 reverse primers for TCR Jbeta segments was used. Amplification of the CDR3 region of rearranged TCR beta genes was performed with a multiplex PCR assay on genomic DNA. On the Illumina HiSeq System, the amplified TCR beta libraries were sequenced as 87-base-pair reads. From the authors' description of their analysis: Across the 666 repertoires, a later analysis counted approximately 83 million unique TCR beta chains, around 10 million of which were shared by at least two donors. A nearest-neighbor algorithm error-corrected the raw reads and collapsed the reads into unique sequences, merging closely related sequences to remove PCR and sequencing errors. To assign V, D and J gene segments, CDR3 sequences were aligned to IMGT reference sequences. For a sequence to be retained, a match of at least six nucleotides to both a V gene segment and a J gene segment was required. A rearrangement was called productive if the CDR3 had no stop codons and remained in frame with V and J, and every other rearrangement was called non-productive. CDR3 was defined according to IMGT convention as the region running from the second conserved V-encoded cysteine to the conserved J-encoded phenylalanine. The earlier analysis of a few hundred of the donors excluded sequences that lacked an unambiguous match to a single V gene segment. An earlier analysis of under 750 of the donors called V segments functional above 56.7% productive rearrangements and segregating when the between-donor standard deviation exceeded 5%. A statistical classification framework was built to diagnose cytomegalovirus status from the catalog of TCR beta chain sequences. In a later analysis, V and J genes were assigned by comparing TCR nucleotide sequences against IMGT/GENE-DB human TR gene sequences. Using the TCRdist pipeline, a later analysis assigned CDR3 sequences along with most-parsimonious VDJ recombination scenarios. In a later analysis, each TCR beta chain was defined by its CDR3 amino acid sequence together with its V-gene family, and reads without a unique V-gene family were excluded. As a way to deal with suspected cross-contamination and a sequencing artifact, a later analysis dropped hundreds of nucleotide sequences that were highly shared and had low generation probability. In a later analysis, a clonal expansion index for each public chain was calculated from normalized within-repertoire ranks of inferred template counts. In a later analysis, generation probabilities were computed with a VDJ recombination model fitted to out-of-frame rearrangements, and the resulting probabilities were checked against IGoR. Hypergeometric tests were used in a later analysis to score TCR-TCR, TCR-HLA and TCR-CMV co-occurrence, with a repertoire-size bias correction applied to the TCR pairs. A later analysis estimated false discovery rates by permuting HLA or CMV assignments 20 times. In a later analysis, co-occurring TCRs were grouped using DBSCAN, and TCRdist sequence similarity was added for clustering within HLA-allele-positive subsets. Repertoires with fewer than 30,000 or more than 120,000 public chains were left out of co-occurrence clustering, as were about 5 repertoires with anomalous nucleotide sharing. This is the immuneACCESS table as TCRdb keeps it, with only in-frame sequences that have V and J called. A part of the clones is gone; compared with another copy, unresolved V genes explain less than half, and the rest is unexplained. That table furnishes V, J and clone size, whereas the DNA furnished D and trimming. Counted in this sample were some 140,000 clones; 60% to 85% of them appeared once. The ten largest clones take up about 4% of the sample.

The cohort consisted of 670 or so healthy bone marrow donors. At the time of sampling, every cohort member was nominally healthy, though immune exposures that went unrecorded were likely present. The donor tested CMV seronegative and was one of the 352 seronegative cohort members. A peripheral blood sample was collected from each donor, and TCR beta sequencing was performed on peripheral blood mononuclear cells. The Qiagen DNeasy Blood Extraction Kit was used to extract genomic DNA from the blood cell samples. For this chain, trimming is 7 bases at the V end and 3 bases at the J end, and the number of junction bases without a gene match is 10. The CDR3 runs 15 residues from the cysteine to the phenylalanine. Just the 45-base CDR3 DNA is kept, in frame starting at base 1. Taken from the germline V gene, the CDR1 and CDR2 loops are MNHNS and SASEGT.

The material sequenced was PBMCs. This clonotype was obtained from a middle-aged woman in good health and CMV-seronegative. The chain joins TRBV6-1 to TRBJ2-7, and TRBD2 matches 9 of the central bases. The CDR3 protein is CASTQTSGAHYEQYF. The DNA sequence reads TGTGCCAGCACCCAGACTAGCGGAGCTCACTACGAGCAGTACTTC.